This entry is about one T cell receptor beta chain. The target antigen is unknown. The sample comes from a study of T-cell reconstitution after alpha-beta-depleted transplantation in children. Points from the study as a whole: A year post-transplant, T-cell counts and diversity derived mostly from newly produced T cells. There were reportedly several hundred expanded graft clones from which alpha-beta T cells came about two months after transplant. There were some patients whose high TCRbeta diversity at day 60 came from surviving recipient T cells and thymic progenitors.

The germline V and J ends were trimmed by 0 bases and 2 bases, with 18 bases remaining between them. Looked up from germline, CDR1 is SGHRS and CDR2 is YFSETQ. This CDR3 comprises 17 residues. Construction of the TCRbeta library involved unique molecular identifiers. TCRdb re-called the PCR reads with MiXCR, one entry per CDR3 protein. Altogether 700,000 to 850,000 distinct CDR3 sequences are present, roughly 16% being singletons, with the ten largest covering under 6%. This receptor was identified in a male patient aged 10-17 years who had a stem cell transplant for acute lymphoblastic leukemia, so the T cells may come from the graft donor. The input for sequencing was PBMCs, mostly from graft donor cells, taken 360 days after TCRalphabeta/CD19-depleted stem cell transplant. The genes are TRBV5-1 and TRBJ2-7; D remains ambiguous. The CDR3 sequence: CASSLAVGIKDPYEQYF. The DNA of the CDR3 is TGCGCCAGCAGCTTGGCCGTGGGAATAAAGGACCCCTACGAGCAGTACTTC.